The clone carrying this T cell receptor beta chain has only one observation. This entry belongs to a study of CD8 T cells in Susac syndrome. A quantity of roughly 0.5 to 1 ug RNA underwent reverse transcription using random hexamers. The TCR beta CDR3 was amplified by immunoSEQ multiplex PCR across 54 Vbeta, 13 Jbeta. TCRdb passed the immunoSEQ multiplex PCR reads through MiXCR, listing each CDR3 protein once. The data contain 45,000 to 60,000 distinct CDR3 sequences, roughly 93% of them seen just once; the ten biggest clones take up 0.4% to 0.55%. The germline V gene has CDR1 LGHNA and CDR2 YSLEER. The ends were cut back, 0 bases at V and 3 bases at J, with 6 bases in the middle. The CDR3 loop spans 13 amino acids. Blood CD8+ and CD4+ T cells underwent high-throughput TCR beta sequencing. Control patients had untreated stable or active relapsing-remitting multiple sclerosis by revised McDonald criteria. TEMRA cells were FACS-enriched, while CD8+ and CD4+ T cells were negatively isolated.

The chain combines TRBV4-3 with TRBJ2-7; D gene unclear. This clonotype was sampled from a human donor with multiple sclerosis. Sequencing used CD8+ T cells from PBMCs. The CDR3 region has the DNA TGCGCCAGCAGCCAAGAAAACGGCTACGAGCAGTACTTC. Translating it yields CASSQENGYEQYF.